This T cell receptor beta chain was observed in a study of T-cell memory formation after mild COVID-19. Points on this clonotype: No antigen is known for it.

Study-wide findings and caveats: Mostly located in CM and EM were contracting CD4+ clones, with contracting CD8+ clones located in EMRA. A second wave expanding day 15 to 37 was CD4+-biased; contracting clones were balanced.

Trimming stripped 3 bases from V and 3 bases from J, with 6 bases between. The CDR3 length is 14 residues. MiXCR, run by TCRdb on the 5' RACE reads, gives a single entry per CDR3 protein. The data show about 400,000 distinct CDR3 sequences, less than 25% seen once. The receptor comes from an adult woman who had mild COVID-19 (a few samples of this study predate the infection). Cell type and time point are not known. The chain recombines TRBV12-3 or TRBV12-4 with TRBJ2-6; D gene ambiguous. Sequencing used PBMCs or a T cell subset sorted from them (not recorded which). The CDR3 region has the DNA TGTGCCAGCAGTTTTTTGGGTGGGGCCAACGTCCTGACTTTC. This sequence encodes CASSFLGGANVLTF.